Each of the 32 T cell receptor beta chains below was sequenced from the same sample in a study of T-cell memory formation after mild COVID-19. MiXCR, applied by TCRdb to the 5' RACE reads, yields one record per CDR3 protein. The sample has about 320,000 distinct CDR3 sequences; 13% to 15% are singletons. The sample taken for sequencing was PBMCs or a T cell subset sorted from them (not recorded which). These receptors all come from a man between 18 and 29 years old who had mild COVID-19 (a few samples of this study predate the infection). Cell type and time point are not known.

Only a few counts were recorded for this clonotype. The chain joins TRBV18 to TRBJ1-4, with TRBD1 matching over 7 bases. Germline CDR1 and CDR2: KGHSH and LQKENI. This CDR3 region has 16 residues. V lost 2 bases and J lost 2; bases outside the gene matches: 5. The CDR3 nucleotides read TGTGCCAGCTCACCAAGCGGGACAGCTACTAATGAAAAACTGTTTTTT. This translates into CASSPSGTATNEKLFF.

This clonotype was seen more than once but under ten times. The chain combines TRBV3-1 with TRBJ2-1, with 9 bases identical to TRBD1. V was pared by 4 bases and J by 5 bases, with 3 bases of the junction left unmatched. The CDR3 is 14 residues long. The germline V gene encodes CDR1 LGHDT and CDR2 YNNKEL (reference sequence). CDR3 sequence: CASSRDRVHNEQFF. CDR3 in DNA: TGTGCCAGCAGCCGGGACAGGGTCCACAATGAGCAGTTCTTC.

The sample holds a few counts of this clonotype. The chain employs TRBV5-1 and TRBJ2-7; D ambiguous. In germline, CDR1 is SGHRS, CDR2 YFSETQ. The V and J ends lost 3 bases and 0 bases respectively, with 13 bases between them. The CDR3 has 15 amino acids. The CDR3 sequence: CASSSDPGDSYEQYV. DNA for the CDR3: TGCGCCAGCAGCTCGGACCCGGGTGACTCCTACGAGCAGTACGTC.

In this sample, this clonotype turned up a few times. The chain joins TRBV7-3 to TRBJ2-7; 10 bases are shared with TRBD2. The junction had 4 bases not matched to a gene; V was cut back by 5 bases and J by 3 bases. Germline V lookup: CDR1 SGHTA, CDR2 FQGTGA. This CDR3 has 14 amino acids. CDR3 DNA: TGTGCCAGCAGCCCCCTAGCGGGGGACTACGAGCAGTACTTC. It is translated as CASSPLAGDYEQYF.

There are a few counts of this clonotype. The chain employs TRBV24-1 and TRBJ2-3; 9 positions agree with TRBD2. There are 15 residues in the CDR3. Per the germline V gene, CDR1 is KGHDR and CDR2 is SFDVKD. V shed 4 bases, J shed 2 bases, and the junction held 3 bases outside the gene matches. In nucleotides, the CDR3 is TGTGCCACCAGTGAGCGGGGGGGCGTCACAGATACGCAGTATTTT. Translation gives CATSERGGVTDTQYF.

The V gene is TRBV12-3 or TRBV12-4, the J gene TRBJ1-1, with D possibly being TRBD1 (5 bases). There are 14 residues in the CDR3. Trimming took off 6 bases at V and 6 bases at J, with 17 bases between the two ends. The CDR3 nucleotides are TGTGCCAGCAGCTCGGGACTCCAAGGGTCTGAAGCTTTCTTT. This translates into CASSSGLQGSEAFF.

The CDR3 loop is CASSTRDSGANVLTF. DNA for the CDR3: TGTGCCAGCAGTACTAGGGACTCTGGGGCCAACGTCCTGACTTTC. The chain is built from TRBV12-3 or TRBV12-4 and TRBJ2-6, with a tentative D call TRBD2 (5 bases). V lost 5 bases, J lost 0 bases, and 8 bases lay in between. This CDR3 spans 15 amino acids.

This clonotype occurred many times. The chain links TRBV7-3 to TRBJ2-2, with D tentatively TRBD1 (6 bases). Germline CDR1 reads SGHTA; CDR2 reads FQGTGA. V was shortened by 6 bases and J by 1 base, with 12 bases between the two germline ends. The CDR3 is 15 amino acids. This CDR3 is CASRPSRGNTGELFF. In nucleotides, the CDR3 is TGTGCCAGCAGGCCGTCCAGGGGGAACACCGGGGAGCTGTTTTTT.

This clonotype came up a few times. V usage is TRBV6-5 and J usage is TRBJ1-2, with D possibly matching TRBD1 (5 bases). This CDR3 contains 14 residues. V was trimmed by 5 bases and J by 5 bases, leaving 15 bases between them. The V gene's germline CDR1 is MNHEY and CDR2 SVGAGI. The chain's CDR3 is CASSAGTAGYGYTF. The CDR3 coding sequence is TGTGCCAGCAGTGCCGGGACGGCCGGGTATGGCTACACCTTC.

The chain has TRBV7-2 and TRBJ2-7; D may match TRBD1 or TRBD2 (5 bases each). Trimming stripped 5 bases from V and 6 bases from J, with 17 bases between. The germline CDR1 and CDR2 sequences are SGHTA and FQGNSA. CDR3 size: 14 residues. CDR3 region: CASSPQPGPAEQYV. DNA for the CDR3: TGTGCCAGCAGCCCGCAACCGGGACCGGCCGAGCAGTACGTC.

The J gene is TRBJ2-7, the V gene TRBV2; D may be TRBD1 (6 bases). Germline values: CDR1 SNHLY, CDR2 FYNNEI. V lost 4 bases, J lost 2 bases, and 9 bases lay in between. The CDR3 is 13 amino acids. This chain's CDR3 is CASSGQATYEQYF. As DNA, the CDR3 is TGTGCCAGCAGTGGACAGGCCACCTACGAGCAGTACTTC.

This clonotype was counted between two and nine times. The V gene is TRBV7-9, the J gene TRBJ2-3; 15 bases match TRBD2. V was pared by 5 bases and J by 6 bases, with 6 bases of the junction left unmatched. Germline CDR1 reads SEHNR; CDR2 reads FQNEAQ (reference sequence). CDR3 length equals 16 residues. CDR3 bases: TGTGCCAGCAGCCCCGGACTAGCGGGGGGGCGCGATACGCAGTATTTT. It codes for CASSPGLAGGRDTQYF.

This clonotype was counted many times. The chain links TRBV5-1 to TRBJ2-3; no clear D. Germline CDR1 reads SGHRS; CDR2 reads YFSETQ. V was trimmed by 0 bases and J by 5 bases, leaving 10 bases between them. This CDR3 has 14 amino acids. The chain's CDR3 is CASSLGAPVDTQYF. The CDR3 DNA reads as TGCGCCAGCAGCTTGGGGGCGCCGGTAGATACGCAGTATTTT.

In its sample, this clonotype was seen a few times. The chain recombines TRBV4-3 with TRBJ1-4, with a weak D call TRBD1 (5 bases). V was pared by 3 bases and J by 2 bases, with 13 bases between. Germline-derived CDR1 and CDR2 are LGHNA and YSLEER. The CDR3 consists of 16 residues. CDR3 in DNA: TGCGCCAGCAGCCATTCATGGGGGGGTACTAATGAAAAACTGTTTTTT. It yields the protein CASSHSWGGTNEKLFF.

The chain links TRBV19 to TRBJ2-5; TRBD1 matches 7 bases. Germline V gene sequence: CDR1 LNHDA, CDR2 SQIVND (reference sequence). CDR3 length: 17 residues. J gave up 2 bases and V 6 bases, and 15 bases lay outside the gene matches. Here the CDR3 reads CASSLHLRQGTQETQYF. As DNA, the CDR3 is TGTGCCAGTAGCTTGCACTTAAGACAGGGAACACAAGAGACCCAGTACTTC.

There are a few counts of this clonotype. The genes are TRBV27 and TRBJ2-2; no clear D. Trimming removed 5 bases from V and 6 bases from J, with 13 bases in between. The V gene's germline CDR1 is MNHEY and CDR2 SMNVEV (reference sequence). The length of the CDR3 is 14 residues. The CDR3 sequence is CASSLRASSGELFF. The CDR3 coding sequence is TGTGCCAGCAGTCTACGGGCCTCCTCCGGGGAGCTGTTTTTT.

The chain carries TRBV6-2 or TRBV6-3 and TRBJ2-7; 7 nucleotides agree with TRBD2. CDR1 is MNHEY and CDR2 is SVGEGT in the germline V gene. This CDR3 is built from 14 residues. V was pared by 2 bases and J by 5 bases, with 6 bases of the junction left unmatched. CDR3 residues: CASSYGGGPNEQYF. CDR3 in DNA: TGTGCCAGCAGTTACGGGGGGGGACCAAACGAGCAGTACTTC.

This clonotype has only a few counts. The chain carries TRBV6-5 and TRBJ2-7; TRBD1 matches 9 bases. CDR1 MNHEY and CDR2 SVGAGI come from the germline V gene. The CDR3 contains 14 residues. The trim removed 6 bases at V and 2 bases at J, leaving 5 bases unmatched. As DNA, the CDR3 is TGTGCCAGCAGAGAACAGGGGGCTACCTACGAGCAGTACGTC. This translates into CASREQGATYEQYV.

V gene TRBV9 combines with J gene TRBJ2-7; the match to TRBD1 covers 9 bases. In germline, CDR1 is SGDLS, CDR2 YYNGEE. The CDR3 runs to 17 residues. V shed 6 bases and J 3 bases; nucleotides not matched to a gene: 16. CDR3 sequence reads: CASTSGAGGQGNYEQYF. For the CDR3, the DNA is TGTGCCAGCACCAGTGGGGCCGGGGGACAGGGCAACTACGAGCAGTACTTC.

Written as DNA, the CDR3 is TGTGCCTGGAGAAAAGGCCCGGGACCACAGTGGGCCACTGAAGCTTTCTTT. Its protein is CAWRKGPGPQWATEAFF. The rearrangement uses TRBV30 and TRBJ1-1; D is perhaps TRBD1 (5 bases). CDR1 and CDR2 from the germline V gene are GTSNPN and SVGIG (reference sequence). This CDR3 is 17 amino acids long. V was cut by 3 bases and J by 4 bases, with 24 bases left in between.

This clonotype was observed at least ten times. The gene calls are TRBV14 and TRBJ1-2; D not certain. Trimming removed 0 bases from V and 2 bases from J, with 10 bases in between. The CDR3 contains 15 residues. Looked up from germline, CDR1 is SGHDN and CDR2 is FVKESK. Written as DNA, the CDR3 is TGTGCCAGCAGCCAAGATCAGGAGTGGAACTATGGCTACACCTTC. Translated: CASSQDQEWNYGYTF.

This clonotype appeared a few times. The rearrangement links TRBV11-2 to TRBJ2-2; D ambiguous. The V gene lost 6 bases and the J gene lost 7 bases, with 12 bases spanning the gap. The CDR3 is 13 residues long. CDR1 and CDR2 (germline): SGHAT, FQNNGV. The CDR3 DNA follows: TGTGCCAGCAGGGGCAAGTACGACGGGGAGCTGTTTTTT. This codes for CASRGKYDGELFF.

V usage is TRBV15 and J usage is TRBJ2-3; 8 bases align to TRBD1. Trimming cost V 1 base and J 2 bases; bases outside gene matches: 8. CDR3 length equals 17 residues. Germline V gene data show CDR1 as LNHNV and CDR2 as YYDKDF (reference sequence). Written as DNA, the CDR3 is TGTGCCACCAGCAGAGTAACAGGGGGTTTTCTCACAGATACGCAGTATTTT. It encodes CATSRVTGGFLTDTQYF.

This chain links TRBV9 with TRBJ2-7; 7 bases align to TRBD1. J was trimmed by 6 bases and V by 0 bases; bases with no gene match: 3. This CDR3 spans 13 amino acids. CDR1 is SGDLS and CDR2 is YYNGEE in the germline V gene. The CDR3 loop reads CASSVGPGGEQYV. CDR3 sequence (DNA): TGTGCCAGCAGCGTAGGTCCAGGGGGCGAGCAGTACGTC.

This clonotype came up many times. The CDR3 DNA is TGTGCCAGCTCACCACTTGCCGGGGAGCTGTTTTTT. Its protein product is CASSPLAGELFF. The chain carries TRBV18 and TRBJ2-2; D remains unclear. Between the trimmed V and J ends, which lost 1 base and 6 bases, there was a span of 3 bases. Per germline, CDR1 KGHSH and CDR2 LQKENI. The CDR3 is made up of 12 amino acids.

The gene calls are TRBV12-3 or TRBV12-4 and TRBJ2-1; D is possibly TRBD1 (5 bases). Trimming removed 7 bases from V and 7 bases from J, with 11 bases in between. This CDR3 spans 12 amino acids. This chain's CDR3 is CASTQGVNEQFF. CDR3 nucleotides: TGTGCCAGCACCCAGGGCGTTAATGAGCAGTTCTTC.

This clonotype was seen a handful of times. The chain couples TRBV5-1 to TRBJ1-2; tentative D call: TRBD1 (6 bases). This CDR3 comprises 14 residues. V shed 3 bases and J shed 2 bases, with 11 bases lying between them. Germline V gene sequence: CDR1 SGHRS, CDR2 YFSETQ. CDR3: CASSSAGANYGYTF. Here the CDR3 DNA reads TGCGCCAGCAGCTCGGCAGGGGCAAACTATGGCTACACCTTC.

This chain uses TRBV7-9 with TRBJ2-2; 13 bases agree with TRBD2. The CDR3 runs to 17 residues. Germline assignment: CDR1 SEHNR and CDR2 FQNEAQ (reference sequence). With 3 bases clipped from V and 8 bases from J, the junction kept 9 bases outside the gene matches. In nucleotides, the CDR3 is TGTGCCAGCAGCTTCAGTCGACTAGCGGGGGGCCGAGGGGAGCTGTTTTTT. Protein sequence: CASSFSRLAGGRGELFF.

This clonotype was recorded many times. The chain couples TRBV6-2 or TRBV6-3 to TRBJ2-7; D assignment may be TRBD1 or TRBD2 (5 bases each). Per the germline V gene, CDR1 is MNHEY and CDR2 is SVGEGT. This CDR3 comprises 13 residues. V was cut by 0 bases and J by 4 bases, with 7 bases left in between. In DNA form, the CDR3 reads TGTGCCAGCAGTTACTCGGGGGTGTACGAGCAGTACGTC. This encodes CASSYSGVYEQYV.

V is TRBV12-3 or TRBV12-4 and J is TRBJ1-6; D remains unclear. V was clipped by 1 base and J by 7 bases, with 5 bases between them. The length of the CDR3 is 13 residues. The CDR3 DNA follows: TGTGCCAGCAGTTTAGAATTCAATTCACCCCTCCACTTT. This gives the protein CASSLEFNSPLHF.

The chain uses TRBV27 and TRBJ2-1; no definite D call. Trimming stripped 3 bases from V and 2 bases from J, with 11 bases between. CDR1 is MNHEY and CDR2 is SMNVEV in the germline V gene (reference sequence). This CDR3 is 15 amino acids long. CDR3 bases: TGTGCCAGCAGTTTCCGGCAGCTTGCCTACAATGAGCAGTTCTTC. This sequence encodes CASSFRQLAYNEQFF.

This chain connects TRBV3-1 to TRBJ1-6; tentative D call: TRBD1 (5 bases). The CDR3 length is 16 residues. Germline loops: CDR1 LGHDT, CDR2 YNNKEL (reference sequence). The V end lost 0 bases, the J end lost 7 bases, and 13 bases lay between the germline ends. The CDR3 spells CASSQEGGDGNSPLHF. For the CDR3, the DNA is TGTGCCAGCAGCCAAGAGGGGGGGGATGGGAATTCACCCCTCCACTTT.